The T cell receptor (beta chain) described here comes from a study of CD8 T cells in Susac syndrome. cDNA came from approximately 0.5 to 1 ug RNA primed by random hexamers. Amplification of TCR beta CDR3 spanned 54 Vbeta and 13 Jbeta via immunoSEQ multiplex PCR. TCRdb analysed the immunoSEQ multiplex PCR reads with MiXCR anew, one entry per CDR3 protein. The sample has approximately 200,000 distinct CDR3 sequences, 85% to 95% seen once. Sequencing of TCR beta was undertaken in CD8+ and CD4+ T cells derived from blood. The multiple sclerosis controls comprised treatment-naive patients whose relapsing-remitting disease was stable or active. Isolation of CD8+ and CD4+ T cells was performed negatively, whereas enrichment of TEMRA cells was done by FACS. This TCR was sampled from a human donor with multiple sclerosis. Sequences were obtained from CD4+ T cells from PBMCs.

The CDR3 DNA sequence: TGCAGCGTTGCACCGGGGGGGGACCGAGAGACCCAGTACTTC. Translated, it gives CSVAPGGDRETQYF. The chain combines TRBV29-1 with TRBJ2-5; 8 bases line up with TRBD2. Unmatched junction bases numbered 8, after V lost 4 bases and J lost 4 bases. Germline CDR1 SQVTM, CDR2 ANQGSEA. This CDR3 is built from 14 residues.